This T cell receptor beta chain originates from a study of cytomegalovirus exposure and HLA in healthy donors. Study-wide results and caveats: Despite most TCR sequences being rare, some public TCRs occurred in many donors. The classifier, whose performance was assessed in both the original and validation cohorts, reportedly diagnosed cytomegalovirus status with high specificity and sensitivity.

V lost 3 bases to trimming and J lost 4 bases; unmatched junction nucleotides: 12. The CDR3 runs to 19 residues. The germline V gene encodes CDR1 SGHVS and CDR2 FQNEAQ. At the time of sampling, donors were nominally healthy, though unrecorded immune exposures were likely. As regards this clone: The antigen remains unidentified.

The PCR was carried out with 60 Vbeta primers and 13 Jbeta primers. The protocol was immunoSEQ multiplex PCR, while the TCRdb copy is restricted to in-frame clones and leaves out a portion. The sample holds 60,000 to 75,000 clones, roughly 87% seen once. The sequencing input was PBMCs. This TCR came from a female donor in good health and CMV-seronegative. The chain combines TRBV7-8 with TRBJ2-3, with 14 nucleotides matching TRBD2. The CDR3 DNA reads as TGTGCCAGCAGCTTCGGACTAGCGGGAGGTTCGGCGCAACCAGATACGCAGTATTTT. It specifies CASSFGLAGGSAQPDTQYF. The full variable domain, its missing parts supplied by reference TRBV7-8 and TRBJ2-3, is GAGVSQSPRYKVAKRGQDVALRCDPISGHVSLFWYQQALGQGPEFLTYFQNEAQLDKSGLPSDRFFAERPEGSVSTLKIQRTQQEDSAVYLCASSFGLAGGSAQPDTQYFGPGTRLTVL.